This T cell receptor beta chain originates from a study of metastatic and nonmetastatic thyroid tumors. On the study more broadly: Patients with malignant and benign thyroid disease provided blood and tumor or nodule tissue, whose repertoires were compared. Overall study results and limits: It was reportedly found that TCR beta diversity was significantly higher in malignant thyroid tumors than in benign nodules, a difference seen in both blood and tumor samples.

Concerning this clone itself: Its antigen is currently unknown.

Per the original data handling: Built for papillary thyroid cancer, a distant-metastasis classifier drew on CDR3 differences across clinicopathological groups. With MiXCR, TCRdb reprocessed the PCR reads. In this record, the V and J calls reflect TCRdb's handling and not the investigators' own analysis. Of about 93,000 clones listed, roughly 13% are singletons. Patients had received no treatment of any kind before thyroid surgery. Germline lookup yields CDR1 LNHDA and CDR2 SQIVND (reference sequence). The V segment lost 1 base and the J segment 2 bases; nucleotides outside the gene matches: 5. The CDR3 runs 15 residues.

The V and J genes are TRBV19 and TRBJ2-7; 7 bases match TRBD1. The origin of this receptor is a female donor with papillary thyroid cancer or a benign thyroid nodule (not recorded which). Some clones in this sample may be carry-over from other donors' samples. The sequencing sample was made of blood. CDR3 in DNA: TGTGCCAGTAGTATAGGACAGGGTGTTACCTACGAGCAGTACTTC. It translates to CASSIGQGVTYEQYF.